Listed here are 25 T cell receptor beta chains from one sample, sequenced in a study of technical replicates of blood from a handful of donors. The protocol was immunoSEQ multiplex PCR, while the TCRdb copy is restricted to in-frame clones and leaves out a portion. The repertoire holds roughly 72,000 clones, with roughly 94% as singletons. Source material: T cells isolated from PBMCs. The receptors here all came from a human donor in good health.

The chain links TRBV11-2 to TRBJ1-3; perhaps TRBD1 as D (5 bases). The CDR3 runs 16 residues. Per the germline V gene, CDR1 is SGHAT and CDR2 is FQNNGV. Between the trimmed V and J ends, which lost 5 bases and 1 base, there was a span of 15 bases. The CDR3 coding sequence is TGTGCCAGCAGCCCCCTTTCCGGGGGGTCTGGAAACACCATATATTTT. Protein: CASSPLSGGSGNTIYF. Looking up the rest from reference TRBV11-2 and TRBJ1-3 gives the full variable domain: EAGVAQSPRYKIIEKRQSVAFWCNPISGHATLYWYQQILGQGPKLLIQFQNNGVVDDSQLPKDRFSAERLKGVDSTLKIQPAKLEDSAVYLCASSPLSGGSGNTIYFGEGSWLTVV.

This chain uses TRBV7-9 with TRBJ1-4; D ambiguous. V lost 1 base, J lost 3 bases, and 12 bases lay in between. The CDR3 loop spans 16 amino acids. In germline, CDR1 is SEHNR, CDR2 FQNEAQ (reference sequence). CDR3 sequence reads: CASSLGRGNANEKLFF. The CDR3 DNA reads TGTGCCAGCAGCTTAGGACGCGGGAACGCTAATGAAAAACTGTTTTTT. The variable domain in full, completed from reference TRBV7-9 and TRBJ1-4, reads DTGVSQNPRHKITKRGQNVTFRCDPISEHNRLYWYRQTLGQGPEFLTYFQNEAQLEKSRLLSDRFSAERPKGSFSTLEIQRTEQGDSAMYLCASSLGRGNANEKLFFGSGTQLSVL.

The J gene is TRBJ1-3, the V gene TRBV9, with D tentatively TRBD1 (6 bases). Germline V gives CDR1 SGDLS, CDR2 YYNGEE. V was shortened by 0 bases and J by 2 bases, with 12 bases between the two germline ends. CDR3 length: 16 residues. The CDR3 nucleotides read TGTGCCAGCAGCGTAGCTCTGGCAGGGGCTGGAAACACCATATATTTT. It specifies CASSVALAGAGNTIYF.

The V and J genes are TRBV5-1 and TRBJ1-2; D gene uncertain. This CDR3 spans 12 amino acids. V was trimmed by 1 base and J by 8 bases, leaving 9 bases between them. CDR1 and CDR2 (germline): SGHRS, YFSETQ. The CDR3: CASSLQGDGYTF. In DNA form, the CDR3 reads TGCGCCAGCAGCTTGCAAGGAGACGGCTACACCTTC.

This rearrangement joins TRBV30 to TRBJ2-1; D is uncertain. With 2 bases removed from V and 0 bases from J, the gap between germline ends came to 14 bases. This CDR3 is built from 16 residues. In germline, CDR1 is GTSNPN, CDR2 SVGIG (reference sequence). CDR3 sequence (DNA): TGTGCCTGGAGTTTCCCACGCCGGAGCTCCTACAATGAGCAGTTCTTC. This codes for CAWSFPRRSSYNEQFF.

The chain combines TRBV7-9 with TRBJ2-3; D is unresolved. Germline CDR1 is SEHNR and CDR2 is FQNEAQ (reference sequence). The CDR3 covers 10 residues. The V end lost 5 bases, the J end lost 6 bases, and 3 bases lay between the germline ends. The CDR3 loop is CASSADTQYF. The CDR3 DNA reads as TGTGCCAGCAGCGCGGATACGCAGTATTTT.

The V call is TRBV5-6, the J call TRBJ2-7; no clear D gene. Germline V CDR1 and CDR2: SGHDT, YYEEEE. V was cut by 3 bases and J by 5 bases, with 9 bases left in between. The CDR3 sequence is 12 residues long. The CDR3, as DNA: TGTGCCAGCAGCTCAAACATGAACGAGCAGTACTTC. It is translated as CASSSNMNEQYF.

This clone was picked up one time. V usage is TRBV5-1 and J usage is TRBJ2-3; 13 bases agree with TRBD2. The CDR3 covers 16 residues. Per the germline V gene, CDR1 is SGHRS and CDR2 is YFSETQ. J lost 2 bases, V lost 4 bases, and 4 bases had no gene match. In DNA, the CDR3 is TGCGCCAGCAGCGGGGGACTAGCGGGGACCACAGATACGCAGTATTTT. Its protein product is CASSGGLAGTTDTQYF.

The chain recombines TRBV5-1 with TRBJ2-2; D gene unclear. Per germline, CDR1 SGHRS and CDR2 YFSETQ. V gave up 4 bases and J gave up 4 bases, with 11 bases separating them. The CDR3 is 14 residues long. The CDR3 is CASSKLTGTGELFF. The CDR3 nucleotides are TGCGCCAGCAGCAAACTCACGGGCACCGGGGAGCTGTTTTTT. Full variable domain (missing parts from reference TRBV5-1 and TRBJ2-2): KAGVTQTPRYLIKTRGQQVTLSCSPISGHRSVSWYQQTPGQGLQFLFEYFSETQRNKGNFPGRFSGRQFSNSRSEMNVSTLELGDSALYLCASSKLTGTGELFFGEGSRLTVL.

This sequence joins TRBV19 and TRBJ2-1, with 8 nucleotides matching TRBD1. V dropped 6 bases and J dropped 0; count of bases not matched to a gene: 4. This CDR3 comprises 15 residues. The germline gives CDR1 LNHDA, CDR2 SQIVND (reference sequence). The CDR3 coding sequence is TGTGCCAGTAGGGTGGACAGGGACTCCTACAATGAGCAGTTCTTC. Protein sequence: CASRVDRDSYNEQFF.

The chain couples TRBV5-6 to TRBJ1-4; D is unresolved. CDR3 size: 16 residues. Trimming took off 2 bases at V and 3 bases at J, with 14 bases between the two ends. Germline CDR1 reads SGHDT; CDR2 reads YYEEEE. The CDR3 DNA reads TGTGCCAGCAGCTTTGGAGATTGGTGGTCTAATGAAAAACTGTTTTTT. Translating gives CASSFGDWWSNEKLFF.

The J gene is TRBJ1-1, the V gene TRBV6-1; 10 nucleotides line up with TRBD1. The germline V gene has CDR1 MNHNS and CDR2 SASEGT. This CDR3 is 14 amino acids long. V lost 6 bases, J lost 11 bases, and 12 bases stayed unmatched. Here the CDR3 reads CASSFGTGESRAFF. The DNA of the CDR3 is TGTGCCAGCAGCTTCGGGACAGGGGAATCAAGGGCTTTCTTT.

The CDR3 here is CASSPVQGGNTEAFF. The CDR3 coding sequence is TGTGCCAGCTCACCGGTCCAAGGGGGGAACACTGAAGCTTTCTTT. This sequence joins TRBV18 and TRBJ1-1, with D possibly being TRBD1 (6 bases). The germline V and J ends were trimmed by 3 bases and 1 base, with 12 bases remaining between them. The CDR3 is 15 residues long. Per germline, CDR1 KGHSH and CDR2 LQKENI.

The rearrangement joins TRBV6-4 to TRBJ2-7; 10 nucleotides match TRBD2. V trimming: 3 bases; J trimming: 7 bases; junction bases outside the gene matches: 9. Germline V CDR1 and CDR2: MRHNA, SNTAGT. This CDR3 is 15 amino acids long. The CDR3 loop reads CASSEQAGGPGEQYF. As DNA, the CDR3 is TGTGCCAGCAGTGAACAAGCGGGAGGGCCTGGGGAGCAGTACTTC.

The genes are TRBV7-2 and TRBJ2-5; 8 positions match TRBD2. The germline V gene encodes CDR1 SGHTA and CDR2 FQGNSA. V lost 5 bases to trimming and J lost 4 bases; unmatched junction nucleotides: 3. The CDR3 length is 13 residues. CDR3 sequence reads: CASSPGGAETQYF. The CDR3 nucleotides are TGTGCCAGCAGCCCGGGAGGGGCAGAGACCCAGTACTTC.

The chain uses TRBV9 and TRBJ2-6; unclear D gene. Germline-derived CDR1 and CDR2 are SGDLS and YYNGEE. Trimming removed 4 bases from V and 0 bases from J, with 8 bases in between. CDR3 length equals 15 residues. CDR3 sequence: CASSPRSSGANVLTF. In DNA form, the CDR3 reads TGTGCCAGCAGCCCCCGGAGCTCTGGGGCCAACGTCCTGACTTTC.

V is TRBV5-1 and J is TRBJ2-3; possibly TRBD1 for D (5 bases). Trimming left V 0 bases short and J 0 bases short, with 8 bases between. This CDR3 spans 15 amino acids. Germline V gives CDR1 SGHRS, CDR2 YFSETQ. The chain's CDR3 is CASSLDGHSTDTQYF. The CDR3 coding sequence is TGCGCCAGCAGCTTGGATGGACATAGCACAGATACGCAGTATTTT.

The chain uses TRBV9 and TRBJ1-2, with a possible D match to TRBD1 (5 bases). In germline, CDR1 is SGDLS, CDR2 YYNGEE. Trimming took 5 bases from V and 0 from J, leaving 14 bases between them. The CDR3 extends over 15 amino acids. CDR3 region: CASSTRGDSNYGYTF. The CDR3 nucleotides read TGTGCCAGCAGTACACGAGGGGACTCTAACTATGGCTACACCTTC.

Written as DNA, the CDR3 is TGTGCCAGCAGCGTAGGGGGTAGCGGGGCCTACGAGCAGTACTTC. It specifies CASSVGGSGAYEQYF. This chain links TRBV9 with TRBJ2-7; 8 bases line up with TRBD2. This CDR3 comprises 15 residues. Germline CDR1 reads SGDLS; CDR2 reads YYNGEE. V shed 0 bases, J shed 2 bases, and the junction held 4 bases outside the gene matches.

The V call is TRBV29-1, the J call TRBJ2-2, with a possible D match to TRBD2 (6 bases). Trimming shortened V by 0 bases and J by 5 bases, and 7 bases separated the two germline ends. The length of the CDR3 is 13 residues. CDR1 and CDR2 (germline): SQVTM, ANQGSEA. The CDR3 sequence: CSVEDGTTGELFF. The DNA for the CDR3 is TGCAGCGTTGAAGACGGGACTACCGGGGAGCTGTTTTTT.

The rearrangement uses TRBV9 and TRBJ1-4, with D tentatively TRBD1 (6 bases). With 4 bases removed from V and 5 bases from J, the gap between germline ends came to 9 bases. Per the germline V gene, CDR1 is SGDLS and CDR2 is YYNGEE. The CDR3 length is 13 residues. As DNA, the CDR3 is TGTGCCAGCAGCATAGGACAGAATGAAAAACTGTTTTTT. Translation gives CASSIGQNEKLFF.

The CDR3 loop is CASSDGTANSGNTIYF. CDR3 nucleotides: TGTGCCAGCAGTGATGGGACAGCCAACTCTGGAAACACCATATATTTT. This rearrangement joins TRBV2 to TRBJ1-3, with 7 nucleotides matching TRBD1. V shed 3 bases and J 0 bases; nucleotides not matched to a gene: 5. This CDR3 is built from 16 residues. Germline loops: CDR1 SNHLY, CDR2 FYNNEI.

V is TRBV7-3 and J is TRBJ2-3; 7 bases align to TRBD2. This CDR3 is built from 14 residues. Germline assignment: CDR1 SGHTA and CDR2 FQGTGA. With V trimmed by 6 bases and J by 6 bases, 9 bases remained unmatched. CDR3 bases: TGTGCCAGCAGTTATGGACTAGTCCCGGATACGCAGTATTTT. Translation: CASSYGLVPDTQYF. The full variable domain, in which reference TRBV7-3 and TRBJ2-3 provide the parts outside the CDR3, is GAGVSQTPSNKVTEKGKYVELRCDPISGHTALYWYRQSLGQGPEFLIYFQGTGAADDSGLPNDRFFAVRPEGSVSTLKIQRTERGDSAVYLCASSYGLVPDTQYFGPGTRLTVL.

This clone was seen a few times. The genes are TRBV6-1 and TRBJ1-2, with D tentatively TRBD1 (6 bases). The CDR3 length is 13 residues. CDR1 is MNHNS, CDR2 SASEGT, per germline. V lost 6 bases to trimming and J lost 2 bases, with 10 bases between them. The CDR3 nucleotides read TGTGCCAGCAGGATGGACAGAAACTATGGCTACACCTTC. This sequence encodes CASRMDRNYGYTF.

The chain has TRBV7-3 and TRBJ2-5; the D gene is possibly TRBD2 (7 bases). The CDR3 length is 17 residues. Deletions cut 4 bases from V and 5 bases from J, with 23 bases between. Germline CDR1 reads SGHTA; CDR2 reads FQGTGA. The CDR3 DNA sequence: TGTGCCAGCAGCTCCAGGGGTATGGGGGGGAACGAGGAGACCCAGTACTTC. Encoded protein: CASSSRGMGGNEETQYF.